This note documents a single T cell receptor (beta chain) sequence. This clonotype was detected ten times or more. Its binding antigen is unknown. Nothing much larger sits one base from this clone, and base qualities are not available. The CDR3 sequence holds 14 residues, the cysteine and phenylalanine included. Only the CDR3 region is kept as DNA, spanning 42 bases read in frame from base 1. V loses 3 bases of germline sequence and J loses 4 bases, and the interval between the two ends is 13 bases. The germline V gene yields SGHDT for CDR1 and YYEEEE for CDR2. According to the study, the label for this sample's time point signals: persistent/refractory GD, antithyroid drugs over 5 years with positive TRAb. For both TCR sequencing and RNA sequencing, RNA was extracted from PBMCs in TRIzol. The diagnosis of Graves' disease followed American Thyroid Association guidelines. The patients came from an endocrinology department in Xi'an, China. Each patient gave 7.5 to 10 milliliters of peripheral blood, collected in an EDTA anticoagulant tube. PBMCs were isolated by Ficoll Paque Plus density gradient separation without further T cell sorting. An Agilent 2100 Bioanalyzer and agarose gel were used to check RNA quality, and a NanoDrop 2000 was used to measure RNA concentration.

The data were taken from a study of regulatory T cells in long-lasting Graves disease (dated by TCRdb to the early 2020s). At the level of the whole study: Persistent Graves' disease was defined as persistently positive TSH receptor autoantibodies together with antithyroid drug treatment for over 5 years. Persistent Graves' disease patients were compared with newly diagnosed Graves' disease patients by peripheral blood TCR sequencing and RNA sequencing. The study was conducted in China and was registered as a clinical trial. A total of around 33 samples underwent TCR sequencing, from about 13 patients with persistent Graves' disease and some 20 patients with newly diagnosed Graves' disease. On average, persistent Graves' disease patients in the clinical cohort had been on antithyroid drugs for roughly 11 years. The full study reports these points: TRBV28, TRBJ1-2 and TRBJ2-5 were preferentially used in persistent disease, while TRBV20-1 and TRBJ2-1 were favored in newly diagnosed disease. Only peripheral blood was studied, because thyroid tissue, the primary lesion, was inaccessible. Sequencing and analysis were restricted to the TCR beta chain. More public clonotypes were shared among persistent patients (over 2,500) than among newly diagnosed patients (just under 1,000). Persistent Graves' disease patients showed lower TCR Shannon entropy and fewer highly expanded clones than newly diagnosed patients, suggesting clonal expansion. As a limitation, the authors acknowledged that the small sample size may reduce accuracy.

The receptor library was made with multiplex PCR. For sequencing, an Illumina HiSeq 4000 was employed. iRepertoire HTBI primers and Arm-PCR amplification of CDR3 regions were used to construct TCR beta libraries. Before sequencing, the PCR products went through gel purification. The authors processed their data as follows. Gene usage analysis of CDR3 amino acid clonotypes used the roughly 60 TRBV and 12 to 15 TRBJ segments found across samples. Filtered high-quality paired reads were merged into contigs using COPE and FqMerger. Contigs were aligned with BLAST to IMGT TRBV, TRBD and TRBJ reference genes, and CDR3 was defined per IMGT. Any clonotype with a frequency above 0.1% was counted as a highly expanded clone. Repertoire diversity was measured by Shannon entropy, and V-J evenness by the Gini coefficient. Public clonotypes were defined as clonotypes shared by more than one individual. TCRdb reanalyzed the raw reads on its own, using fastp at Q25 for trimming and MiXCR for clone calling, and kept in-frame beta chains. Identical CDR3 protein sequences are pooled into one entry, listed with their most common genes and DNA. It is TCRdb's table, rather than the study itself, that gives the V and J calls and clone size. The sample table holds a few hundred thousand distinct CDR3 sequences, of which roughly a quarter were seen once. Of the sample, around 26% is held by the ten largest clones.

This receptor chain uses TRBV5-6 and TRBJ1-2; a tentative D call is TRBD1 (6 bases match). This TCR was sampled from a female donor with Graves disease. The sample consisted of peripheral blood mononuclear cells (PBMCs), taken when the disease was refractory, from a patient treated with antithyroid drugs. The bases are TGTGCCAGCAGCTCACCGGGACAAGCCTATGGCTACACCTTC. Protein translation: CASSSPGQAYGYTF.